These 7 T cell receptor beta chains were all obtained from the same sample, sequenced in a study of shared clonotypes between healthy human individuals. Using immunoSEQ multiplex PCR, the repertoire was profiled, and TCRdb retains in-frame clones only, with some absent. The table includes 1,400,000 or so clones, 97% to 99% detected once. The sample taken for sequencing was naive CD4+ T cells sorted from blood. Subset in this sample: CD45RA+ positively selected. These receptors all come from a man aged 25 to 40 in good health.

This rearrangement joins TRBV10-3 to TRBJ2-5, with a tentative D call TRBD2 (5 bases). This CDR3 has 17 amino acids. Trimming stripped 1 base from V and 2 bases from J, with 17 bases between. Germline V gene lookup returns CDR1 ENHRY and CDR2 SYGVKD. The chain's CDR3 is CAISEFSDLGLQETQYF. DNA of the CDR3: TGTGCCATCAGTGAGTTTTCGGACTTGGGTCTACAAGAGACCCAGTACTTC.

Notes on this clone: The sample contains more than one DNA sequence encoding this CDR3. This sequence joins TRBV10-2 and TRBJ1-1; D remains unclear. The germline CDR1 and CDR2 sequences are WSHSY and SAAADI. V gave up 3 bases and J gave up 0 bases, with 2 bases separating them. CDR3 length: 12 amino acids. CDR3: CASSELNTEAFF. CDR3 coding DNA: TGCGCCAGCAGTGAATTGAACACTGAAGCTTTCTTT.

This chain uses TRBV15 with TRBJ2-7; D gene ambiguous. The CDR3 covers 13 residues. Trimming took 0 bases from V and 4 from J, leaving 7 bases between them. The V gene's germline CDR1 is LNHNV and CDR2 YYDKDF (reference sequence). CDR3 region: CATSRDIQYEQYF. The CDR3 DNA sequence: TGTGCCACCAGCAGAGATATACAGTACGAGCAGTACTTC.

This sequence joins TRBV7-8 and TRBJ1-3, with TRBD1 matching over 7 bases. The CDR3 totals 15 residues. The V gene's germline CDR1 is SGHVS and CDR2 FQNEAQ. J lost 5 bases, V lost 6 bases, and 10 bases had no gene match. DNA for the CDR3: TGTGCCAGCAGGATGATTACAGGGGATCGAAACACCATATATTTT. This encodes CASRMITGDRNTIYF.

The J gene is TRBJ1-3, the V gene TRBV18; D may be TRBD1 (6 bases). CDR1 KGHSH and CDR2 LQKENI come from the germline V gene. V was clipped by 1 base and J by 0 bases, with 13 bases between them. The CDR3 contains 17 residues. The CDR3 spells CASSPLFGQSSGNTIYF. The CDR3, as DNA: TGTGCCAGCTCACCACTTTTTGGACAGAGCTCTGGAAACACCATATATTTT.

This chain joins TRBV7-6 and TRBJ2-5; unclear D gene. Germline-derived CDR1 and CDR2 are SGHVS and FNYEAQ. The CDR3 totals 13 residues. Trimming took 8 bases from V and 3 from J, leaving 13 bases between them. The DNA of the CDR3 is TGTGCCAGCCTTTCAGCCTACGAAGAGACCCAGTACTTC. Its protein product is CASLSAYEETQYF.

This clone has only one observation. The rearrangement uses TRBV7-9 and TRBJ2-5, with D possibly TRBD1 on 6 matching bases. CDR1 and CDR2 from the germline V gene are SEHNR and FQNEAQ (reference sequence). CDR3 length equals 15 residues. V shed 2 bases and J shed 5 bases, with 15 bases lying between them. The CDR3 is CASSLSGAVWETQYF. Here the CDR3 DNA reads TGTGCCAGCAGCTTATCAGGGGCCGTATGGGAGACCCAGTACTTC.